This TCR beta chain was identified during a study of OX40 agonist ivuxolimab in advanced cancers. Study results and limitations: In CD8+ T cells, expanded clones were on average more numerous than in CD4+.

The data were produced by immunoSEQ multiplex PCR, yet TCRdb's version contains in-frame clones alone and is incomplete. The sample records fewer than 8,000 clones, approximately 84% being singletons. A note on this clone: What it binds is unknown.

This material consisted of CD4+ or CD8+ T cells sorted from blood, taken in a trial of the OX40 agonist ivuxolimab. This receptor was obtained from an adult with an advanced solid tumor such as melanoma, head and neck, liver or kidney cancer.

DNA of the CDR3: TGTGCCAGCAGTGAGGGGGGGACTAGCGGCCCGCCACAGTATGAGCAGTTCTTC. It encodes CASSEGGTSGPPQYEQFF. The chain employs TRBV2 and TRBJ2-1; TRBD2 agrees at 11 bases. Looked up from germline, CDR1 is SNHLY and CDR2 is FYNNEI. V lost 3 bases, J lost 8 bases, and 15 bases stayed unmatched. The CDR3 runs to 18 residues.